One and the same sample provided the 28 T cell receptor beta chains below, sequenced in a study of T-cell memory formation after mild COVID-19. TCRdb passed the 5' RACE reads through MiXCR, listing each CDR3 protein once. This table holds roughly 350,000 distinct CDR3 sequences, 25% to 30% found once. Sequencing was carried out using PBMCs or a T cell subset sorted from them (not recorded which). The receptor source for this set is an adult woman who had mild COVID-19 (a few samples of this study predate the infection). Cell type and time point are not known.

The rearrangement joins TRBV6-1 to TRBJ2-4, with unresolved D. Trimming stripped 1 base from V and 12 bases from J, with 13 bases between. Germline-derived CDR1 and CDR2 are MNHNS and SASEGT. The CDR3 has 13 residues. Written as DNA, the CDR3 is TGTGCCAGCAGTGAAGGAGTCCGGCCGCCTCAGTACTTC. Translated, it gives CASSEGVRPPQYF.

A few counts support this clonotype. The V and J genes are TRBV24-1 and TRBJ2-3, with 7 bases identical to TRBD1. The CDR3 is 15 residues long. The V gene's germline CDR1 is KGHDR and CDR2 SFDVKD. V lost 4 bases to trimming and J lost 2 bases; unmatched junction nucleotides: 5. CDR3 nucleotides: TGTGCCACCAGTGAGCCGACAGGGATCACAGATACGCAGTATTTT. This translates into CATSEPTGITDTQYF.

V usage is TRBV5-1 and J usage is TRBJ2-2; maybe TRBD1 (5 bases). V gave up 1 base and J gave up 5 bases, with 18 bases separating them. The CDR3 consists of 17 residues. CDR1 and CDR2 from the germline V gene are SGHRS and YFSETQ. The chain's CDR3 is CASSLKGSGSDTGELFF. Written as DNA, the CDR3 is TGCGCCAGCAGCTTGAAAGGATCAGGGTCGGATACCGGGGAGCTGTTTTTT.

This clonotype was seen only a few times. This chain connects TRBV7-6 to TRBJ2-5; 9 bases fit TRBD1. V was pared by 3 bases and J by 5 bases, with 7 bases of the junction left unmatched. Germline V lookup: CDR1 SGHVS, CDR2 FNYEAQ. CDR3 length: 15 amino acids. In DNA, the CDR3 is TGTGCCAGCAGCTTTACAGGGGGCAATGAGGAGACCCAGTACTTC. Translated: CASSFTGGNEETQYF.

The V gene is TRBV5-1, the J gene TRBJ2-7; TRBD1 matches 7 bases. Germline trimming cut 5 bases from V and 2 bases from J; bases unmatched to any gene: 7. Per germline, CDR1 SGHRS and CDR2 YFSETQ. This CDR3 has 14 residues. CDR3 residues: CASRGQTGPYEQYF. For the CDR3, the DNA is TGCGCCAGCAGGGGACAGACAGGACCCTACGAGCAGTACTTC.

The chain employs TRBV3-1 and TRBJ2-7; a weak D match, TRBD2 (6 bases). Germline values: CDR1 LGHDT, CDR2 YNNKEL (reference sequence). The V gene lost 0 bases and the J gene lost 2 bases, with 11 bases spanning the gap. The CDR3 runs 15 residues. The CDR3: CASSQEIAAAYEQYF. For the CDR3, the DNA is TGTGCCAGCAGCCAAGAAATAGCGGCCGCCTACGAGCAGTACTTC.

This sequence joins TRBV7-2 and TRBJ1-4; D gene ambiguous. The V gene lost 0 bases and the J gene lost 8 bases, with 10 bases spanning the gap. Germline CDR1 and CDR2: SGHTA and FQGNSA. The CDR3 runs to 14 residues. The CDR3 loop reads CASSLAPTREKLFF. CDR3 nucleotides: TGTGCCAGCAGCTTAGCCCCTACGCGAGAAAAACTGTTTTTT.

This clonotype came up a few times. The chain links TRBV29-1 to TRBJ1-1; weak D call: TRBD1 (5 bases). Germline-derived CDR1 and CDR2 are SQVTM and ANQGSEA. Trimming took off 7 bases at V and 6 bases at J, with 18 bases between the two ends. The CDR3 covers 13 residues. The CDR3 region is CSAFYPGGAEAFF. DNA for the CDR3: TGCAGCGCGTTCTATCCGGGGGGTGCTGAAGCTTTCTTT. Based on the CDR3 plus reference TRBV29-1 and TRBJ1-1, the full variable domain is SAVISQKPSRDICQRGTSLTIQCQVDSQVTMMFWYRQQPGQSLTLIATANQGSEATYESGFVIDKFPISRPNLTFSTLTVSNMSPEDSSIYLCSAFYPGGAEAFFGQGTRLTVV.

The chain recombines TRBV5-1 with TRBJ2-1; D is tentatively TRBD1 or TRBD2 (5 bases each). The germline V and J ends were trimmed by 2 bases and 8 bases, with 17 bases remaining between them. The CDR3 covers 15 residues. The germline V gene encodes CDR1 SGHRS and CDR2 YFSETQ. The CDR3 sequence: CASSFRDPRVDEQFF. CDR3 bases: TGCGCCAGCAGCTTTCGGGACCCCCGAGTCGATGAGCAGTTCTTC.

The rearrangement links TRBV5-1 to TRBJ1-2; possibly TRBD1 for D (6 bases). CDR1 SGHRS and CDR2 YFSETQ come from the germline V gene. V was pared by 4 bases and J by 4 bases, with 20 bases between. The CDR3 has 16 residues. This chain's CDR3 is CASSNQQGWEIYGYTF. The CDR3 nucleotides are TGCGCCAGCAGCAACCAACAGGGTTGGGAGATCTATGGCTACACCTTC.

The V call is TRBV19, the J call TRBJ1-1, with 8 bases aligning to TRBD1. The CDR3 contains 14 residues. Unmatched junction bases numbered 6, after V lost 6 bases and J lost 3 bases. The germline CDR1 and CDR2 sequences are LNHDA and SQIVND (reference sequence). CDR3 sequence (DNA): TGTGCCAGTAGGAACCGGGACAGGTACACTGAAGCTTTCTTT. This codes for CASRNRDRYTEAFF.

In this sample, this clonotype turned up a few times. This chain links TRBV5-1 with TRBJ2-1; D tentatively reads TRBD1 or TRBD2 (5 bases each). Germline CDR1 and CDR2: SGHRS and YFSETQ. Trimming left V 4 bases short and J 3 bases short, with 20 bases between. The CDR3 sequence is 17 residues long. The CDR3 reads CASSVEGRQGNYNEQFF. The DNA for the CDR3 is TGCGCCAGCAGCGTAGAGGGTCGTCAGGGCAACTACAATGAGCAGTTCTTC.

This chain links TRBV23-1 with TRBJ2-2, with 8 bases identical to TRBD2. TRBV23-1 is assigned to the ORF class and has an uncertain function. The junction had 7 bases not matched to a gene; V was cut back by 7 bases and J by 3 bases. The CDR3 totals 15 residues. The CDR3 DNA reads TGCGCCAGCACCGTTAGCGGGATTGACACCGGGGAGCTGTTTTTT. Amino acid sequence: CASTVSGIDTGELFF.

This clonotype was counted only a few times. The chain carries TRBV24-1 and TRBJ1-1, with TRBD1 matching over 7 bases. J was trimmed by 11 bases and V by 3 bases; bases with no gene match: 23. Germline V CDR1 and CDR2: KGHDR, SFDVKD. This CDR3 spans 18 amino acids. The CDR3 nucleotides read TGTGCCACCAGTGATAGGACAGGAGGGATTATCAGCACATGGAACGCTTTCTTT. This sequence encodes CATSDRTGGIISTWNAFF.

This clonotype has only a few counts. The gene calls are TRBV7-2 and TRBJ2-1; 9 nucleotides line up with TRBD1. V lost 1 base to trimming and J lost 6 bases; unmatched junction nucleotides: 7. Per germline, CDR1 SGHTA and CDR2 FQGNSA. This CDR3 has 16 amino acids. CDR3 sequence reads: CASSLEPGQGFNEQFF. The CDR3 DNA sequence: TGTGCCAGCAGCTTAGAGCCGGGACAGGGATTCAATGAGCAGTTCTTC.

The genes are TRBV5-1 and TRBJ2-1; TRBD1 matches 8 bases. The CDR3 has 14 amino acids. The V gene end was trimmed by 0 bases and the J gene end by 10 bases; junction bases not matched to a gene: 6. The germline V gene has CDR1 SGHRS and CDR2 YFSETQ. In DNA form, the CDR3 reads TGCGCCAGCAGCTTGGGGGGCGGGACAGGCGAGCAGTTCTTC. It encodes CASSLGGGTGEQFF. Drawing the rest from reference TRBV5-1 and TRBJ2-1, the complete variable domain is KAGVTQTPRYLIKTRGQQVTLSCSPISGHRSVSWYQQTPGQGLQFLFEYFSETQRNKGNFPGRFSGRQFSNSRSEMNVSTLELGDSALYLCASSLGGGTGEQFFGPGTRLTVL.

Only a few counts were recorded for this clonotype. V usage is TRBV5-5 and J usage is TRBJ2-1; maybe TRBD2 (6 bases). The CDR3 totals 15 residues. Germline V lookup: CDR1 SGHKS, CDR2 YYEKEE (reference sequence). The germline V and J ends were trimmed by 0 bases and 3 bases, with 10 bases remaining between them. In DNA form, the CDR3 reads TGTGCCAGCAGCTTGGAACTAGCAATCTACAATGAGCAGTTCTTC. Translation gives CASSLELAIYNEQFF. Full variable domain (outside the CDR3, taken from reference TRBV5-5 and TRBJ2-1): DAGVTQSPTHLIKTRGQQVTLRCSPISGHKSVSWYQQVLGQGPQFIFQYYEKEERGRGNFPDRFSARQFPNYSSELNVNALLLGDSALYLCASSLELAIYNEQFFGPGTRLTVL.

Points on this clonotype: A much larger clone differs by one base, so this may be a read error. J is TRBJ2-7 and V is TRBV19; D gene ambiguous. The CDR3 contains 14 residues. CDR1 LNHDA and CDR2 SQIVND come from the germline V gene (reference sequence). This CDR3 reads CAGSITPASYEQYF. The CDR3 nucleotides read TGTGCCGGTAGTATCACCCCGGCTTCCTACGAGCAGTACTTC.

This clonotype has only a few counts. V usage is TRBV12-3 or TRBV12-4 and J usage is TRBJ1-6; D ambiguous. This CDR3 has 15 amino acids. V dropped 2 bases and J dropped 0 bases, with 5 bases sitting between them. The CDR3 coding sequence is TGTGCCAGCAGTTTAACGCGCTCCTATAATTCACCCCTCCACTTT. It translates to CASSLTRSYNSPLHF.

The rearrangement links TRBV5-6 to TRBJ1-1; 7 bases line up with TRBD1. With 4 bases clipped from V and 1 base from J, the junction kept 7 bases outside the gene matches. The CDR3 is 15 amino acids. In germline, CDR1 is SGHDT, CDR2 YYEEEE. In nucleotides, the CDR3 is TGTGCCAGCAGCCCTCTGACAGGGAAGAACACTGAAGCTTTCTTT. This codes for CASSPLTGKNTEAFF.

This clonotype came up a few times. The chain has TRBV4-1 and TRBJ1-1; D not resolved. The ends were cut back, 3 bases at V and 1 base at J, with 12 bases in the middle. This CDR3 region has 15 residues. In germline, CDR1 is MGHRA, CDR2 YSYEKL. CDR3 amino acids: CASSQNWLSNTEAFF. CDR3 coding DNA: TGCGCCAGCAGCCAGAACTGGCTCTCGAACACTGAAGCTTTCTTT.

The V and J genes are TRBV4-2 and TRBJ1-1; D is perhaps TRBD1 (5 bases). The CDR3 totals 14 residues. The V gene lost 1 base and the J gene lost 3 bases, with 9 bases spanning the gap. Germline V gives CDR1 LGHNA, CDR2 YNFKEQ. CDR3 amino acids: CASSQGGVDTEAFF. CDR3 DNA sequence: TGTGCCAGCAGCCAAGGGGGGGTCGACACTGAAGCTTTCTTT.

The chain links TRBV5-1 to TRBJ1-5; D remains ambiguous. Germline CDR1 is SGHRS and CDR2 is YFSETQ. The germline V and J ends were trimmed by 5 bases and 0 bases, with 6 bases remaining between them. The CDR3 runs to 13 residues. The CDR3 protein is CASSADSNQPQHF. DNA for the CDR3: TGCGCCAGCAGTGCTGATAGCAATCAGCCCCAGCATTTT.

Only a few counts were recorded for this clonotype. This chain joins TRBV12-3 or TRBV12-4 and TRBJ1-1; D is unresolved. This CDR3 has 14 residues. V was cut by 1 base and J by 2 bases, with 8 bases left in between. In DNA form, the CDR3 reads TGTGCCAGCAGTTTAGGCCCCTCCAACACTGAAGCTTTCTTT. Translating gives CASSLGPSNTEAFF.

The genes are TRBV12-3 or TRBV12-4 and TRBJ2-2, with D possibly called TRBD1 or TRBD2 (6 bases each). Trimming left V 3 bases short and J 5 bases short, with 13 bases between. The CDR3 is 15 residues long. CDR3 sequence reads: CASSFGGTGTGELFF. CDR3 sequence (DNA): TGTGCCAGCAGTTTCGGGGGAACAGGGACCGGGGAGCTGTTTTTT.

V gene TRBV7-9 combines with J gene TRBJ2-5; D assignment may be TRBD1 or TRBD2 (5 bases each). Germline V lookup: CDR1 SEHNR, CDR2 FQNEAQ (reference sequence). The CDR3 has 14 amino acids. Between the trimmed V and J ends, which lost 5 bases and 5 bases, there was a span of 15 bases. CDR3 sequence reads: CASSARVSGETQYF. The CDR3 bases are TGTGCCAGCAGCGCCAGGGTGAGCGGTGAGACCCAGTACTTC.

This clonotype was observed a handful of times. The J gene is TRBJ2-1, the V gene TRBV19, with D hard to call. With 3 bases removed from V and 9 bases from J, the gap between germline ends came to 15 bases. The V gene's germline CDR1 is LNHDA and CDR2 SQIVND (reference sequence). The length of the CDR3 is 14 residues. The CDR3 sequence: CASSIPSSRAEQFF. Here the CDR3 DNA reads TGTGCCAGTAGTATCCCCTCGTCCCGGGCTGAGCAGTTCTTC.

V gene TRBV24-1 combines with J gene TRBJ1-5, with D uncertain. The germline V gene has CDR1 KGHDR and CDR2 SFDVKD. The CDR3 has 13 amino acids. Deletions cut 0 bases from V and 6 bases from J, with 5 bases between. CDR3 bases: TGTGCCACCAGTGATTTGCAGACTCAGCCCCAGCATTTT. The encoded protein is CATSDLQTQPQHF.